Sequencing of this T cell receptor (beta chain) was carried out in a study of regulatory T cells in long-lasting Graves disease. The CDR3 runs to 14 residues. Deletions cut 5 bases from V and 3 bases from J, with 13 bases between. Germline V gene lookup returns CDR1 SNHLY and CDR2 FYNNEI. Building the TCR beta libraries relied on iRepertoire HTBI primers, and CDR3 regions underwent Arm-PCR. MiXCR, applied by TCRdb to the multiplex PCR reads, yields one record per CDR3 protein. The sample carries about 620,000 distinct CDR3 sequences, 15% to 20% recorded once. In this sample, this clonotype turned up many times. Specified time point: newly diagnosed GD, antithyroid drugs for less than 3 months. Preparation of the TCR library used RNA extracted from PBMCs. This same sample was also taken into another study, of T cells in Graves' hyperthyroidism and ophthalmopathy.

The chain links TRBV2 to TRBJ1-2; tentatively, D is TRBD1 (5 bases). Sequenced material: peripheral blood mononuclear cells (PBMCs), taken at new diagnosis, from a patient treated with antithyroid drugs. The TCR sequence derives from a woman under 40 with Graves disease. DNA of the CDR3: TGTGCCAGCAGTTCCCAAGGGGATCACTATGGCTACACCTTC. Translation: CASSSQGDHYGYTF.